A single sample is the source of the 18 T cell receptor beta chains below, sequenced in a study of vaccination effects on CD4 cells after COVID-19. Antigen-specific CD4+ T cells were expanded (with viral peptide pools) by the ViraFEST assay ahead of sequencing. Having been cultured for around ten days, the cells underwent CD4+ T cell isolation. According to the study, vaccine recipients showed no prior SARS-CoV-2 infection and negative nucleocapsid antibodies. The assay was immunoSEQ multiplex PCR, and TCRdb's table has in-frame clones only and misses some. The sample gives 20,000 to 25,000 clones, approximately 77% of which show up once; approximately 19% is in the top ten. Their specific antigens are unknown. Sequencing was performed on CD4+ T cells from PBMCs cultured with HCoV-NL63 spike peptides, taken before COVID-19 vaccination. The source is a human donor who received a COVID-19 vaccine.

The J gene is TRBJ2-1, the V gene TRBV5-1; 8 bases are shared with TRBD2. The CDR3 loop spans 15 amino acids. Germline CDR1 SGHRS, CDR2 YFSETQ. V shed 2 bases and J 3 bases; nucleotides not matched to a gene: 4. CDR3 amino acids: CASSFGGGRYNEQFF. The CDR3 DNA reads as TGCGCCAGCAGCTTCGGCGGGGGGCGCTACAATGAGCAGTTCTTC.

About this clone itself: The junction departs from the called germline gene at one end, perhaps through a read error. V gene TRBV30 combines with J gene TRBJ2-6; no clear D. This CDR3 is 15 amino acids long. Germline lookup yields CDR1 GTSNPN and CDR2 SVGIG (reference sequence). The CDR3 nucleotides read TGTGCCTGGAGAAAAGGTGGCTCTGGCGCCAACGTCCTGACTTTC. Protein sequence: CAWRKGGSGANVLTF.

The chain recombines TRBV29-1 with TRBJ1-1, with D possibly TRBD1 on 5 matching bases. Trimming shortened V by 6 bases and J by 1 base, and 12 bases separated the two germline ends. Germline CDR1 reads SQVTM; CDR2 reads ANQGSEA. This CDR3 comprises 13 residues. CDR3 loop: CSVRRGGNTEAFF. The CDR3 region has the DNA TGCAGCGTCCGTCGGGGGGGGAACACTGAAGCTTTCTTT.

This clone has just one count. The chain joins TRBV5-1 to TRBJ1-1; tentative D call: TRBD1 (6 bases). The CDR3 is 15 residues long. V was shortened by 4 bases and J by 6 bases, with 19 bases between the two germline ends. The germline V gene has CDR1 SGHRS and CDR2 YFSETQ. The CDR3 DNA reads TGCGCCAGCAGCCTCTCGGCAGGGGTGTTCGCTGAAGCTTTCTTT. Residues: CASSLSAGVFAEAFF.

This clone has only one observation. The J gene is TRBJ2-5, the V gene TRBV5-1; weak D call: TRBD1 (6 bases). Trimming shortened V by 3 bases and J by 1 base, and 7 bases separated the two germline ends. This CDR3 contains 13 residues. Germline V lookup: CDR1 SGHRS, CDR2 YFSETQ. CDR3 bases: TGCGCCAGCAGCTCGACAGGCCAAGAGACCCAGTACTTC. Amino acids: CASSSTGQETQYF.

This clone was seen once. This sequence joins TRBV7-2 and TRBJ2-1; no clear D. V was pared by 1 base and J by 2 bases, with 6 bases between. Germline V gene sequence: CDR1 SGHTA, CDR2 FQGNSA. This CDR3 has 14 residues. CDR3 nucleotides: TGTGCCAGCAGCTTAGTCCCTCCCTACAATGAGCAGTTCTTC. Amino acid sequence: CASSLVPPYNEQFF.

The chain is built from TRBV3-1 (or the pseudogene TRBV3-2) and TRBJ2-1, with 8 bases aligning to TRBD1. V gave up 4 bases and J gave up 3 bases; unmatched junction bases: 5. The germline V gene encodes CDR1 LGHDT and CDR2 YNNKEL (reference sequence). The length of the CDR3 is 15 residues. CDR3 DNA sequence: TGTGCCAGCAGCCCCGGGACAGGAGGCTACAATGAGCAGTTCTTC. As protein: CASSPGTGGYNEQFF.

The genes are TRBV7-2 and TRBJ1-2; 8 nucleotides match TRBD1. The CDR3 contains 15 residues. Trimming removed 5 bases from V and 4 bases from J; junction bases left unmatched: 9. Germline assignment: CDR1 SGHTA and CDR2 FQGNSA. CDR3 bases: TGTGCCAGCAGCGTCGCCAGGGGGCATGGCTATGGCTACACCTTC. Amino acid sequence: CASSVARGHGYGYTF.

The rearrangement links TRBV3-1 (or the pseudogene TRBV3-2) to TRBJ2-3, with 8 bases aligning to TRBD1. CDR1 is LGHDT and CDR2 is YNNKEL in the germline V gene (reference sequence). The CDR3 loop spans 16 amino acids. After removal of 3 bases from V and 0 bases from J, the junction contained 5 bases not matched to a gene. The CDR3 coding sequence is TGTGCCAGCAGCCAGCATGGGACAGGTAGCACAGATACGCAGTATTTT. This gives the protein CASSQHGTGSTDTQYF.

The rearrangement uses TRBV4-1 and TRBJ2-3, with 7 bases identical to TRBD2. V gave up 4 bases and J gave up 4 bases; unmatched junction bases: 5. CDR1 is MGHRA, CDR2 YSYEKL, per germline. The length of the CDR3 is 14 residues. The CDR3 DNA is TGCGCCAGCAGCCGGGAGGGGCGGGCAGATACGCAGTATTTT. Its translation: CASSREGRADTQYF.

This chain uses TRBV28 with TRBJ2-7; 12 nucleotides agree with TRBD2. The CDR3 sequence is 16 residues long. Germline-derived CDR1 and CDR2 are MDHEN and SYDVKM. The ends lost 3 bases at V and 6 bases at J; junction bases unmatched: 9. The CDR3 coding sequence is TGTGCCAGCAGTTTGGGCCTAGCGGGAGGGCTCGGCGAGCAGTACTTC. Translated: CASSLGLAGGLGEQYF.

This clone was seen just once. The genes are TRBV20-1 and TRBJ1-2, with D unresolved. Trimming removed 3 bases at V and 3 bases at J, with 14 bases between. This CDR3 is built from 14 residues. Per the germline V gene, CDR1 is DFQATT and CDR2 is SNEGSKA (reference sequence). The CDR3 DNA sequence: TGCAGTGCTAGTAGTAAGGAACACTACTATGGCTACACCTTC. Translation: CSASSKEHYYGYTF.

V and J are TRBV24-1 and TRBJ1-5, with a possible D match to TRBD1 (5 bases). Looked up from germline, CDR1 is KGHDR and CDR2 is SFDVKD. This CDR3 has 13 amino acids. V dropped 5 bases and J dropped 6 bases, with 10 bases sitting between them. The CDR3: CATSAGYGQPQHF. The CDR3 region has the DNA TGTGCCACCAGTGCAGGGTATGGTCAGCCCCAGCATTTT.

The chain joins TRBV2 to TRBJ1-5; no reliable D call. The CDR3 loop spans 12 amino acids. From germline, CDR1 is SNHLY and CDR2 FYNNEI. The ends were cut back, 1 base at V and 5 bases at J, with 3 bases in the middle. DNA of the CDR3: TGTGCCAGCAGTGAAGGGGATCAGCCCCAGCATTTT. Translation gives CASSEGDQPQHF.

CDR3 DNA: TGTGCCAGCAGCGTAGCCGCGGCAGGGAGAGACACTGGAAACACCATATATTTT. Its translation: CASSVAAAGRDTGNTIYF. The gene calls are TRBV9 and TRBJ1-3, with D perhaps matching TRBD1 (5 bases). V shed 0 bases and J shed 2 bases, with 18 bases lying between them. This CDR3 contains 18 residues. Germline V gives CDR1 SGDLS, CDR2 YYNGEE.

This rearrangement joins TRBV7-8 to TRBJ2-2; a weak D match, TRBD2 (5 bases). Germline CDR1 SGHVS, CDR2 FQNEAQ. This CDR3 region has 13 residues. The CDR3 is CFSAEMNTGELFF. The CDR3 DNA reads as TGTTTCTCAGCGGAAATGAACACCGGGGAGCTGTTTTTT. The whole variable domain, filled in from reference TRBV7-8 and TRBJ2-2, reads GAGVSQSPRYKVAKRGQDVALRCDPISGHVSLFWYQQALGQGPEFLTYFQNEAQLDKSGLPSDRFFAERPEGSVSTLKIQRTQQEDSAVYLCFSAEMNTGELFFGEGSRLTVL.

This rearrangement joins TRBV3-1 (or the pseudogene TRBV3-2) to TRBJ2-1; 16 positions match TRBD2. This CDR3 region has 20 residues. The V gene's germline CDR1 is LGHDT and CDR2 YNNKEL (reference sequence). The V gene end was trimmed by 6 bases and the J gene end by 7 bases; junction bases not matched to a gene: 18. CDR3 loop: CASSHGTSGRGGVRRNEQFF. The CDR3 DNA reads TGTGCCAGCAGTCACGGGACTAGCGGGAGGGGCGGGGTACGGCGAAATGAGCAGTTCTTC.

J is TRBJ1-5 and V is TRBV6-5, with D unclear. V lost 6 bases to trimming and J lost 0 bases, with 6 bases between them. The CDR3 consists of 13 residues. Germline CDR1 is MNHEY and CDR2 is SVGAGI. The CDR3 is CASRAVSNQPQHF. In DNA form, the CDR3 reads TGTGCCAGCAGGGCGGTTAGCAATCAGCCCCAGCATTTT.